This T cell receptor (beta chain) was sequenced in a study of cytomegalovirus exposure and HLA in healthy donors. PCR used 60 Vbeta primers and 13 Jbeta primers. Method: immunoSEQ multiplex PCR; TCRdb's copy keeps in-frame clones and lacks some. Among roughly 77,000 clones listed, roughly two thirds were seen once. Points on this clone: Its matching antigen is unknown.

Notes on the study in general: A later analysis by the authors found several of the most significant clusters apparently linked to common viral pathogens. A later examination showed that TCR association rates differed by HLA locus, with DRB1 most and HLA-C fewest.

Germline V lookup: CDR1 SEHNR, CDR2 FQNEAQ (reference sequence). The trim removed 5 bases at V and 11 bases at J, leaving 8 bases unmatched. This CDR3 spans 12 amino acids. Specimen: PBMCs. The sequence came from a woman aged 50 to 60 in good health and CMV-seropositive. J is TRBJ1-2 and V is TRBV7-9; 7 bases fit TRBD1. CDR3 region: CASSLGTAHYTF. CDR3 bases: TGTGCCAGCAGCCTAGGGACAGCTCATTACACCTTC.